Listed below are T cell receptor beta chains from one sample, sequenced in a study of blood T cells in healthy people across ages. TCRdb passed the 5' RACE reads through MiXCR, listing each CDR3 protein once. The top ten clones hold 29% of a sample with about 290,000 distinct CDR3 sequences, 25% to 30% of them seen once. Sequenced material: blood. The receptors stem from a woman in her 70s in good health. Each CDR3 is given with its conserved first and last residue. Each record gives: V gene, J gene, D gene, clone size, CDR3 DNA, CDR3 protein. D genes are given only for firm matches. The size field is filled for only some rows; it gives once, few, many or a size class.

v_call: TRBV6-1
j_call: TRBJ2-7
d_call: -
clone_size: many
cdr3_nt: TGTGCCAGCAGTGACAGGGTCTCCTACGAGCAGTACTTC
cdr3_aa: CASSDRVSYEQYF

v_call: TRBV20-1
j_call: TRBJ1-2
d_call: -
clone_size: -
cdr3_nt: TGCAGTGCTAGAGACGTTAGACTCCTTGGCTACACCTTC
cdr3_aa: CSARDVRLLGYTF

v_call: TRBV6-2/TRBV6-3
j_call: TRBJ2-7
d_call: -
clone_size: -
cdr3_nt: TGTGCCAGCAGTTATCCCTTACAGAACCAGTACTTC
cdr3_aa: CASSYPLQNQYF

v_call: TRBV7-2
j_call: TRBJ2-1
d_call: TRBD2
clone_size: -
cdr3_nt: TGTGCCAGCAGCTTACAGGCTGGGCCGGGGGGAAATGAGCAGTTCTTC
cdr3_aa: CASSLQAGPGGNEQFF

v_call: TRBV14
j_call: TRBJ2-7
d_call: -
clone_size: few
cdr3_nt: TGTGCCAGCAGCCAAGATATAGGGGTCGAGCAGTACTTC
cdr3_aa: CASSQDIGVEQYF

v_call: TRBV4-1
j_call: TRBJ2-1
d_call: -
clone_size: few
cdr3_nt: TGCGCCAGCAGCCAAGAATTGGGCAATGAGCAGTTCTTC
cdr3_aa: CASSQELGNEQFF

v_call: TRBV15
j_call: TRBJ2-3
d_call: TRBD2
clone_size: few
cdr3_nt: TGTGCCACCAGCAGAGGAACAGTAGCGGGTTCTAGCACAGATACGCAGTATTTT
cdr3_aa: CATSRGTVAGSSTDTQYF

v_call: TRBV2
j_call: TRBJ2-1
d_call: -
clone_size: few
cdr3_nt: TGTGCCAGCAGTGAACGGGGGAGCTTTGTCGATGAGCAGTTCTTC
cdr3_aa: CASSERGSFVDEQFF

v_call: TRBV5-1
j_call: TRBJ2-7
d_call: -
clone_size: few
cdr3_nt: TGCGCCAGCAGCTTGGCCGTCAGAGGGGATCCGACGTCCTACGAGCAGTACTTC
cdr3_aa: CASSLAVRGDPTSYEQYF

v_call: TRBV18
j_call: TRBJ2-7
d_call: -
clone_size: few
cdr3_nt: TGTGCCAGCTCACCACCAACAGGGTACGAGCAGTACTTC
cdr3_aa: CASSPPTGYEQYF

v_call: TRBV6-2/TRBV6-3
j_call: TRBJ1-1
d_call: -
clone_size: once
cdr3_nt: TGTGCCAGCAGCCCCCTCCTCAGGGTGAACACTGAAGCTTTCTTT
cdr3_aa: CASSPLLRVNTEAFF

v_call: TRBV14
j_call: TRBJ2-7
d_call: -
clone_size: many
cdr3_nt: TGTGCCAGCAGCCAAGATCTGCGGACAGCATACTACGAGCAGTACTTC
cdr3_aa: CASSQDLRTAYYEQYF

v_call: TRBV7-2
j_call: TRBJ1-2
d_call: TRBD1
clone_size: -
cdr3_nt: TGTGCCAGCAGCCCAGGACAGGGGGCAAGGAACTATGGCTACACCTTC
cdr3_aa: CASSPGQGARNYGYTF

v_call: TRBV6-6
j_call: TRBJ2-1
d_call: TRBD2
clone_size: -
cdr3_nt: TGTGCCAGCAGTTCCAGCGGGAGGGCCCATGAGCAGTTCTTC
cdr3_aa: CASSSSGRAHEQFF

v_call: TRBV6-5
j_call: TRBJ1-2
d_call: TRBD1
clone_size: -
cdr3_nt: TGTGCCAGCAGTCGGGACAGGGCGGCCGGCTACACCTTC
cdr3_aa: CASSRDRAAGYTF

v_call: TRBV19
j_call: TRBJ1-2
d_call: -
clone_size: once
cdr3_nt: TGTGCCAGTAGCCCTCCGACAGTCTATGGCTACACCTTC
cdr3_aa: CASSPPTVYGYTF

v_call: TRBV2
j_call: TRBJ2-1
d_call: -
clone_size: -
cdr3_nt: TGTGCCAGCAGTGAAATTGGACAGTATGAGCAGTTCTTC
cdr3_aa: CASSEIGQYEQFF

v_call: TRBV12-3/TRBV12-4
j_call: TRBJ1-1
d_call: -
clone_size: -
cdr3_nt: TGTGCCAGCAGTTTTTGGCAGATGAACACTGAAGCTTTCTTT
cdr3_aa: CASSFWQMNTEAFF

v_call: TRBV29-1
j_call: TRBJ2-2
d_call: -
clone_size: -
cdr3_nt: TGCAGCGTAGAAAGGGTTACCGGGGAGCTGTTTTTT
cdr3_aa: CSVERVTGELFF

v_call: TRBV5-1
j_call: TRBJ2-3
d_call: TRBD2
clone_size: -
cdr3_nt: TGCGCCAGCAGCGTGACTAGCGGGGGAACAGATACGCAGTATTTT
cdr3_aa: CASSVTSGGTDTQYF

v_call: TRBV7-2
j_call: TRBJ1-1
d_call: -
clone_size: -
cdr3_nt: TGTGCCAGCAGCTTGGACCAGTGGGGGAACACTGAAGCTTTCTTT
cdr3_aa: CASSLDQWGNTEAFF

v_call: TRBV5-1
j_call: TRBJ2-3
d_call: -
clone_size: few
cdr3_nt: TGCGCCAGCAGGCAGGGTCCAGATACGCAGTATTTT
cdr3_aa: CASRQGPDTQYF

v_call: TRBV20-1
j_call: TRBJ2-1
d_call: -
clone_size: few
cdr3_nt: TGCAGTGCTAGAAAAAGCTACCCGGGACTCTCCAATGAGCAGTTCTTC
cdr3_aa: CSARKSYPGLSNEQFF

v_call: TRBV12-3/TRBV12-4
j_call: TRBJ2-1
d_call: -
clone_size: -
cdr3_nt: TGTGCCAGCAGTTTGTTAGGGGAAAGGGACAATGAGCAGTTCTTC
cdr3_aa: CASSLLGERDNEQFF

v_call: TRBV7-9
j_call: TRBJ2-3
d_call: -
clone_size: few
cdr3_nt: TGTGCCAGCAGCCCGGGGCCAGGGACGCAGTATTTT
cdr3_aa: CASSPGPGTQYF

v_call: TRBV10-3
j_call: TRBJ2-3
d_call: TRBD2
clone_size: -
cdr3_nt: TGTGCCATCAGTGGGAAAGCTAGCGGATCATACACAGATACGCAGTATTTT
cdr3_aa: CAISGKASGSYTDTQYF

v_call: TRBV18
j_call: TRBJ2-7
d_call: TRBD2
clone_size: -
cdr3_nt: TGTGCCAGCTCACCAGGGACTAGCGGGAGTACCTACGAGCAGTACTTC
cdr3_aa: CASSPGTSGSTYEQYF

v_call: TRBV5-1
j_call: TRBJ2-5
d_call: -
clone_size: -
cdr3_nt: TGCGCCAGCAGCTGGGGTTTGGGTTCGGAGACCCAGTACTTC
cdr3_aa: CASSWGLGSETQYF

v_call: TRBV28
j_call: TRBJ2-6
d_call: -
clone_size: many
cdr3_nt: TGTGCCAGCAGCAGACTGCGCTCTGGGGCCAACGTCCTGACTTTC
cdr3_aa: CASSRLRSGANVLTF

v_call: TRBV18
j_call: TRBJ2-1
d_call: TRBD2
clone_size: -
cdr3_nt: TGTGCCAGCTCACCCTCAAAACCCGGGACTAGCGGGAGCCAACGCTACAATGAGCAGTTCTTC
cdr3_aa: CASSPSKPGTSGSQRYNEQFF

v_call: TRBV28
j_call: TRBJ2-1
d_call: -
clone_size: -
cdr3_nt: TGTGCCAGCAGTTTAGGGCTATCAAAGTACAATGAGCAGTTCTTC
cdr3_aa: CASSLGLSKYNEQFF

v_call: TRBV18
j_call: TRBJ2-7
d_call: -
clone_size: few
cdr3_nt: TGTGCCAGCTCATTAATCCCGGGAACAAAACACTACGAGCAGTACTTC
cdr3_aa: CASSLIPGTKHYEQYF

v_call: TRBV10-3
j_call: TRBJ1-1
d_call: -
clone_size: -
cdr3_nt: TGTGCCATCAACCCGGGGGGCATGAACACTGAAGCTTTCTTT
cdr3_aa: CAINPGGMNTEAFF

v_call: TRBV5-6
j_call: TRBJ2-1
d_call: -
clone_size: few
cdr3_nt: TGTGCCAGCAACCGGGACGGAGGCTACAATGAGCAGTTCTTC
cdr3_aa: CASNRDGGYNEQFF

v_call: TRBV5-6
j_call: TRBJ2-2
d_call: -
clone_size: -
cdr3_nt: TGTGCCAGCACCCCACGGCGGAGCGGCAACGCGAACACCGGGGAGCTGTTTTTT
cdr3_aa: CASTPRRSGNANTGELFF

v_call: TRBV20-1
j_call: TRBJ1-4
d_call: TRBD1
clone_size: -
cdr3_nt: TGCAGTGCTAGGAGAGGGACAGGGGTTGAAAAACTGTTTTTT
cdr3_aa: CSARRGTGVEKLFF

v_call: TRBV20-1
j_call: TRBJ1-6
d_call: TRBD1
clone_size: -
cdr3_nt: TGCAGTGCTCTGGACAGGGGTGGCTCACCCCTCCACTTT
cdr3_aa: CSALDRGGSPLHF

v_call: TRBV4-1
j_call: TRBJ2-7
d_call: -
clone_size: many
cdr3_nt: TGCGCCAGCAGCCAAGAGGGCTTCTACGAGCAGTACTTC
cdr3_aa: CASSQEGFYEQYF

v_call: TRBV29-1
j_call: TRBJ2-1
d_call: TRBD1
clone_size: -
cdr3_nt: TGCAGCGTTACAGGGGGACAGGGGAAGTTCTTC
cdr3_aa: CSVTGGQGKFF

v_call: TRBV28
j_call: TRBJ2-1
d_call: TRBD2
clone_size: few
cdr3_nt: TGTGCCAGCAGTTTAGCGGGAGGCTATGTCAATGAGCAGTTCTTC
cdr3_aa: CASSLAGGYVNEQFF

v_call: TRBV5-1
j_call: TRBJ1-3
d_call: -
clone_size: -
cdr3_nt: TGCGCCAGCTCCACAGGACCCTCTGGAAACACCATATATTTT
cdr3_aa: CASSTGPSGNTIYF

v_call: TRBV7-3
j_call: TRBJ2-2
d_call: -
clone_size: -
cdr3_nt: TGTGCCAGCAGCTTATACGGGCAGCTGGACACCGGGGAGCTGTTTTTT
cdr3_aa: CASSLYGQLDTGELFF

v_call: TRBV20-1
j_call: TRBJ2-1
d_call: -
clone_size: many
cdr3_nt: TGCAGTGCTAGTGTCCAGGAGGAGAATGAGCAGTTCTTC
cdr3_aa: CSASVQEENEQFF

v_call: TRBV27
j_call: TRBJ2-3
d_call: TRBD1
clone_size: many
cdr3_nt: TGTGCCAGCAGTTTTGGACAGGGGGCAACAGATACGCAGTATTTT
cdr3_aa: CASSFGQGATDTQYF

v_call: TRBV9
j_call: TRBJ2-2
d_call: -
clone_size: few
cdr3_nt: TGTGCCAGCAGCGTGTCGGGACGCCCGGAGACCGGGGAGCTGTTTTTT
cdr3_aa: CASSVSGRPETGELFF

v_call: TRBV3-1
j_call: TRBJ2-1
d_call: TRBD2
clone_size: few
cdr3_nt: TGTGCCAGCAGCCTATGGGCGGGGGGGGGCAGTGAGCAGTTCTTC
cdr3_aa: CASSLWAGGGSEQFF

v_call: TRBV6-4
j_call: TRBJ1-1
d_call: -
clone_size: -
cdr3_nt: TGTGCCAGCACCTCGAGGGCAGGGAACACTGAAGCTTTCTTT
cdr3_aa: CASTSRAGNTEAFF

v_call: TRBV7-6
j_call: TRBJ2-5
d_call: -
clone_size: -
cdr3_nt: TGTGCCAGCAGCGCGGGACAGACTCAAGAGACCCAGTACTTC
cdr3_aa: CASSAGQTQETQYF

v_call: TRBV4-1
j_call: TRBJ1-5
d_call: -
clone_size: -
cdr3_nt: TGCGCCAGCAGCCAAGTCACAGGGTGGCAGCCCCAGCATTTT
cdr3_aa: CASSQVTGWQPQHF

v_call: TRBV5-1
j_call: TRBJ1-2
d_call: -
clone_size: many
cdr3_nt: TGCGCCAGCAGCTTAGGGGGAGACTATGGCTACACCTTC
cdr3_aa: CASSLGGDYGYTF

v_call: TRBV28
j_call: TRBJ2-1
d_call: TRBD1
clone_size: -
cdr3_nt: TGTGCCAGCAGTTTACCCGGGACAGGAAGCAATGAGCAGTTCTTC
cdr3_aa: CASSLPGTGSNEQFF

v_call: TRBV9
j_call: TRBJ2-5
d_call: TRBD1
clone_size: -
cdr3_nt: TGTGCCAGCAGCGCTGGGACAGGGCACCAAGAGACCCAGTACTTC
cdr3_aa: CASSAGTGHQETQYF